This is a list of T cell receptor beta chains from one sample in a study of Ad26.COV2.S vaccination and SARS-CoV-2 variants. Sequencing used immunoSEQ multiplex PCR; TCRdb keeps in-frame clones, though not all of them. The sample includes about 460,000 clones, about 89% of them seen just once. The specimen comprised peripheral blood, sampled in a trial of Ad26.COV2.S vaccine versus placebo. The origin of the receptors is a person aged 18-65 years who received the Ad26.COV2.S COVID-19 vaccine or a placebo. Both conserved end residues are part of each CDR3. The D gene is left open where the match is weak. For some rows the clone size is stated as once, few or many, or as a class when expanded; others skip it.

CDR3nt: TGTGCCAGCAGCTTAACGTTCTCCACCCTCAATGAGCAGTTCTTC; CDR3aa: CASSLTFSTLNEQFF; v_gene: TRBV7-3; len: 15; abundance: -; d_gene: -; j_gene: TRBJ2-1
CDR3nt: TGTGCCAGCGCTCTCCACGTGGGGGAGCGGAAGGAGGACACTGAAGCTTTCTTT; CDR3aa: CASALHVGERKEDTEAFF; v_gene: TRBV3-1/TRBV3-2; len: 18; abundance: -; d_gene: -; j_gene: TRBJ1-1
CDR3nt: TGTGCCAGCAGCTTAGGATTTAGGGAGGCGAGCACAGATACGCAGTATTTT; CDR3aa: CASSLGFREASTDTQYF; v_gene: TRBV7-2; len: 17; abundance: -; d_gene: -; j_gene: TRBJ2-3
CDR3nt: TGTGCCAGCAGCCGCGAGGGGGCGGGCAATCAGCCCCAGCATTTT; CDR3aa: CASSREGAGNQPQHF; v_gene: TRBV6-5; len: 15; abundance: few; d_gene: TRBD1; j_gene: TRBJ1-5
CDR3nt: TGTGCCAGTAGTGGACAAATGCGAAACACCATATATTTT; CDR3aa: CASSGQMRNTIYF; v_gene: TRBV19; len: 13; abundance: -; d_gene: -; j_gene: TRBJ1-3
CDR3nt: TGTGCCTGGAGTGTAATTCGCGAGCAGTACTTC; CDR3aa: CAWSVIREQYF; v_gene: TRBV30; len: 11; abundance: few; d_gene: -; j_gene: TRBJ2-7
CDR3nt: TGTGCCAGCAGCGTAGCTGGGACAGGGGGCTCTGGCTACACCTTC; CDR3aa: CASSVAGTGGSGYTF; v_gene: TRBV9; len: 15; abundance: -; d_gene: TRBD1; j_gene: TRBJ1-2
CDR3nt: TGTGCCAGCAGCCCCCGGGACATAGTCTACGAGCAGTACTTC; CDR3aa: CASSPRDIVYEQYF; v_gene: TRBV5-6; len: 14; abundance: -; d_gene: -; j_gene: TRBJ2-7
CDR3nt: TGTGCCTGGAGTCCCGTTGGACAGGTAAACACTGAAGCTTTCTTT; CDR3aa: CAWSPVGQVNTEAFF; v_gene: TRBV30; len: 15; abundance: -; d_gene: TRBD1; j_gene: TRBJ1-1
CDR3nt: TGTGCCAGCAGCCCCGGACCCCAGACATTCGGGGGCTTTGAAAAACTGTTTTTT; CDR3aa: CASSPGPQTFGGFEKLFF; v_gene: TRBV5-5; len: 18; abundance: -; d_gene: -; j_gene: TRBJ1-4
CDR3nt: TGTGCCAGCAGGGACACCGACTACCCCTACGAGCAGTACTTC; CDR3aa: CASRDTDYPYEQYF; v_gene: TRBV27; len: 14; abundance: -; d_gene: -; j_gene: TRBJ2-7
CDR3nt: TGCGCCAGCAGCTTCTCCCTACAGGGGGCGAATTACAATGAGCAGTTCTTC; CDR3aa: CASSFSLQGANYNEQFF; v_gene: TRBV5-1; len: 17; abundance: -; d_gene: TRBD1; j_gene: TRBJ2-1
CDR3nt: TGTGCCAGCAGCTTGGATGACAGGTCGGGAAACACCATATATTTT; CDR3aa: CASSLDDRSGNTIYF; v_gene: TRBV5-4; len: 15; abundance: -; d_gene: -; j_gene: TRBJ1-3
CDR3nt: TGTGCCAGCAGCCAAGATGTACAGAACTACAATGAGCAGTTCTTC; CDR3aa: CASSQDVQNYNEQFF; v_gene: TRBV3-1/TRBV3-2; len: 15; abundance: -; d_gene: -; j_gene: TRBJ2-1
CDR3nt: TGTGCCAGCAGTTACGTCGGGACGCCGAGCCCCTACGAGCAGTACTTC; CDR3aa: CASSYVGTPSPYEQYF; v_gene: TRBV6-2/TRBV6-3; len: 16; abundance: -; d_gene: -; j_gene: TRBJ2-7
CDR3nt: TGTGCCAGCAGTTTATTCGGTTTCGTAAAGGGTAGATCACCCCTCCACTTT; CDR3aa: CASSLFGFVKGRSPLHF; v_gene: TRBV27; len: 17; abundance: -; d_gene: -; j_gene: TRBJ1-6
CDR3nt: TGTGCCAGCAGTTTCGGGGGGACTAGGGGCGTGCAGTTCTTC; CDR3aa: CASSFGGTRGVQFF; v_gene: TRBV27; len: 14; abundance: -; d_gene: TRBD2; j_gene: TRBJ2-1
CDR3nt: TGTGCCAGCTCACCACAGGGGGCGCGCACTGAAGCTTTCTTT; CDR3aa: CASSPQGARTEAFF; v_gene: TRBV18; len: 14; abundance: few; d_gene: TRBD1; j_gene: TRBJ1-1
CDR3nt: TGCAGTGCTAGTTTGGACAGGGTCTTCGGCTACACCTTC; CDR3aa: CSASLDRVFGYTF; v_gene: TRBV20-1; len: 13; abundance: -; d_gene: TRBD1; j_gene: TRBJ1-2
CDR3nt: TGTGCCAGCAGTTACTCGTCAGTGAGTAGCGAGACCCAGTACTTC; CDR3aa: CASSYSSVSSETQYF; v_gene: TRBV6-2/TRBV6-3; len: 15; abundance: -; d_gene: -; j_gene: TRBJ2-5
CDR3nt: TGTGCCTGGACGGCTAGAGTCACCGGGGAGCTGTTTTTT; CDR3aa: CAWTARVTGELFF; v_gene: TRBV30; len: 13; abundance: -; d_gene: -; j_gene: TRBJ2-2
CDR3nt: TGCGCCAGCAGCCAAGAACCCCGGGGACAGTGGGCTGAAAAACTGTTTTTT; CDR3aa: CASSQEPRGQWAEKLFF; v_gene: TRBV4-3; len: 17; abundance: -; d_gene: TRBD1; j_gene: TRBJ1-4
CDR3nt: TGTGCCAGCAGGAGTACGCTTTCATCTGGAAACACCATATATTTT; CDR3aa: CASRSTLSSGNTIYF; v_gene: TRBV6-5; len: 15; abundance: few; d_gene: -; j_gene: TRBJ1-3
CDR3nt: TGTGCCAGTACCGTGCCTGGGGCCAACGTCCTGACTTTC; CDR3aa: CASTVPGANVLTF; v_gene: TRBV19; len: 13; abundance: -; d_gene: -; j_gene: TRBJ2-6
CDR3nt: TGTGCCACCAGCAGCCACACTGAAGCTTTCTTT; CDR3aa: CATSSHTEAFF; v_gene: TRBV15; len: 11; abundance: -; d_gene: -; j_gene: TRBJ1-1
CDR3nt: TGTGCCAGCAGTTTCTCGACTAGCGGTCTCTACAATGAGCAGTTCTTC; CDR3aa: CASSFSTSGLYNEQFF; v_gene: TRBV27; len: 16; abundance: -; d_gene: TRBD2; j_gene: TRBJ2-1
CDR3nt: TGCGCCAGCAGCACCCTAGAGGTCGAGACCCAGTACTTC; CDR3aa: CASSTLEVETQYF; v_gene: TRBV5-1; len: 13; abundance: -; d_gene: -; j_gene: TRBJ2-5
CDR3nt: TGTGCCAGCAGGAGAAAGGGAACGGGACTAAATCAGCCCCAGCATTTT; CDR3aa: CASRRKGTGLNQPQHF; v_gene: TRBV27; len: 16; abundance: -; d_gene: -; j_gene: TRBJ1-5
CDR3nt: TGCGCCAGCAGCCAAGATCTTGGGACTTATTATGGCTACACCTTC; CDR3aa: CASSQDLGTYYGYTF; v_gene: TRBV4-3; len: 15; abundance: -; d_gene: -; j_gene: TRBJ1-2
CDR3nt: TGTGCCAGCAGTTTGAGGGACAGGGGGGATACTGAAGCTTTCTTT; CDR3aa: CASSLRDRGDTEAFF; v_gene: TRBV28; len: 15; abundance: -; d_gene: TRBD1; j_gene: TRBJ1-1
CDR3nt: TGTGCCAGCAGCTTGTTTGGGAAGCTCTATGGCTACACCTTC; CDR3aa: CASSLFGKLYGYTF; v_gene: TRBV5-4; len: 14; abundance: -; d_gene: -; j_gene: TRBJ1-2
CDR3nt: TGCGCCAGCCTCGGGAGGGGGACTAGCGGGGTTGAGCAGTTCTTC; CDR3aa: CASLGRGTSGVEQFF; v_gene: TRBV10-2; len: 15; abundance: -; d_gene: TRBD2; j_gene: TRBJ2-1
CDR3nt: TGTGCCAGCAGTTTTCCAGGTGGGGATTGGCAAGAGACCCAGTACTTC; CDR3aa: CASSFPGGDWQETQYF; v_gene: TRBV28; len: 16; abundance: -; d_gene: -; j_gene: TRBJ2-5
CDR3nt: TGTGCCAGCAGCGTAGGCGGAACTCTTACCCGGGGCTACACCTTC; CDR3aa: CASSVGGTLTRGYTF; v_gene: TRBV9; len: 15; abundance: -; d_gene: -; j_gene: TRBJ1-2
CDR3nt: TGCGCCAGCAGCTTCAAATCTGGCACTGAAGCTTTCTTT; CDR3aa: CASSFKSGTEAFF; v_gene: TRBV5-1; len: 13; abundance: once; d_gene: -; j_gene: TRBJ1-1
CDR3nt: TGTGCCACCAGGGACAGGGCCGTTTGGTTCTTC; CDR3aa: CATRDRAVWFF; v_gene: TRBV15; len: 11; abundance: -; d_gene: TRBD1; j_gene: TRBJ2-1
CDR3nt: TGTGCCAGTAGTATTGACCGTCAGGGCCCGGAGGTCTTT; CDR3aa: CASSIDRQGPEVF; v_gene: TRBV19; len: 13; abundance: -; d_gene: -; j_gene: TRBJ1-1
CDR3nt: TGTGCCAGCAGTCCCCTAGCGATACGGTACTTC; CDR3aa: CASSPLAIRYF; v_gene: TRBV28; len: 11; abundance: -; d_gene: -; j_gene: TRBJ2-5
CDR3nt: TGTGCCAGCAGCTTCCGTGGCAGTAAGAACACTGAAGCTTTCTTT; CDR3aa: CASSFRGSKNTEAFF; v_gene: TRBV5-8; len: 15; abundance: -; d_gene: -; j_gene: TRBJ1-1
CDR3nt: TGTGCCAGCAGCATCGGGACAGGGGGTGGAGAGACCCAGTACTTC; CDR3aa: CASSIGTGGGETQYF; v_gene: TRBV13; len: 15; abundance: -; d_gene: TRBD1; j_gene: TRBJ2-5
CDR3nt: TGTGCCTCGGGGGGGGGACCGAGCACAGATACGCAGTATTTT; CDR3aa: CASGGGPSTDTQYF; v_gene: TRBV30; len: 14; abundance: -; d_gene: TRBD2; j_gene: TRBJ2-3
CDR3nt: TGTGCCAGTAGGAATGCCGGGGGACAACATATTCATCAGCCCCAGCATTTT; CDR3aa: CASRNAGGQHIHQPQHF; v_gene: TRBV19; len: 17; abundance: -; d_gene: -; j_gene: TRBJ1-5
CDR3nt: TGTGCCAGCAGTTTACTGGTTAACTATGGCTACACCTTC; CDR3aa: CASSLLVNYGYTF; v_gene: TRBV12-3/TRBV12-4; len: 13; abundance: -; d_gene: -; j_gene: TRBJ1-2
CDR3nt: TGCGCCAGCAGCCACGGACTAGCGGAATCATACGAGCAGTACTTC; CDR3aa: CASSHGLAESYEQYF; v_gene: TRBV4-3; len: 15; abundance: -; d_gene: TRBD2; j_gene: TRBJ2-7
CDR3nt: TGTGCCTGGAGGCTAGCGGGAGCCACCGGGCAGTTCTTC; CDR3aa: CAWRLAGATGQFF; v_gene: TRBV30; len: 13; abundance: -; d_gene: TRBD2; j_gene: TRBJ2-1
CDR3nt: TGTGCCAGTAGTTGGGGATCTGGGGCTTTCTTT; CDR3aa: CASSWGSGAFF; v_gene: TRBV19; len: 11; abundance: -; d_gene: -; j_gene: TRBJ1-1
CDR3nt: TGTGCCAGCAGTGTTGAGGGAACGCAGTATTTT; CDR3aa: CASSVEGTQYF; v_gene: TRBV2; len: 11; abundance: -; d_gene: -; j_gene: TRBJ2-3
CDR3nt: TGTGCCAGCAGTCTAACCAGAACTCCGAACACTGAAGCTTTCTTT; CDR3aa: CASSLTRTPNTEAFF; v_gene: TRBV27; len: 15; abundance: -; d_gene: -; j_gene: TRBJ1-1
CDR3nt: TGTGCCAGCAGTTATCGGGGGAAAGGGAATTCACCCCTCCACTTT; CDR3aa: CASSYRGKGNSPLHF; v_gene: TRBV6-5; len: 15; abundance: once; d_gene: -; j_gene: TRBJ1-6
CDR3nt: TGTGCCAGCAGGACAGGGCCAGGAAACACCATATATTTT; CDR3aa: CASRTGPGNTIYF; v_gene: TRBV27; len: 13; abundance: -; d_gene: TRBD1; j_gene: TRBJ1-3
CDR3nt: TGTGCCAGCCTTAGGGGACAGGGTTCGAACACCGGGGAGCTGTTTTTT; CDR3aa: CASLRGQGSNTGELFF; v_gene: TRBV7-9; len: 16; abundance: -; d_gene: TRBD1; j_gene: TRBJ2-2
CDR3nt: TGTGCCAGCCAACTCGCGAGCTACGAGCAGTACTTC; CDR3aa: CASQLASYEQYF; v_gene: TRBV2; len: 12; abundance: -; d_gene: -; j_gene: TRBJ2-7
CDR3nt: TGTGCCAGCAGCTTAGTATGGACAGGGGACCGGGGTGGCTACACCTTC; CDR3aa: CASSLVWTGDRGGYTF; v_gene: TRBV11-2; len: 16; abundance: -; d_gene: TRBD1; j_gene: TRBJ1-2
CDR3nt: TGTGCCAGCAATTATAAGGTCAATGAGCAGTTCTTC; CDR3aa: CASNYKVNEQFF; v_gene: TRBV6-5; len: 12; abundance: -; d_gene: -; j_gene: TRBJ2-1
CDR3nt: TGTGCCAGCAACAACCGGGCAGGGGCCCCAGATACGCAGTATTTT; CDR3aa: CASNNRAGAPDTQYF; v_gene: TRBV7-9; len: 15; abundance: -; d_gene: -; j_gene: TRBJ2-3